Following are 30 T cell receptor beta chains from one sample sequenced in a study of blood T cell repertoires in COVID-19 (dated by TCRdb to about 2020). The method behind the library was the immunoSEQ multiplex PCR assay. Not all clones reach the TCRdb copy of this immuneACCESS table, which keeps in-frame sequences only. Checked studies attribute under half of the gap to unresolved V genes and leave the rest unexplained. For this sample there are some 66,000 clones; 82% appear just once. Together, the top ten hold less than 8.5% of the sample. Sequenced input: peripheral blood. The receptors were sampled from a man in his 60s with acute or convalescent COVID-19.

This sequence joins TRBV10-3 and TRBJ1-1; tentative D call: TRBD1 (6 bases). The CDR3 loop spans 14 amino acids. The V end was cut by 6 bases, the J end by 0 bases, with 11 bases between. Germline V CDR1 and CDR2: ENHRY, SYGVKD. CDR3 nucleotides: TGTGCCATCAGCCTACCAGGGGTGAACACTGAAGCTTTCTTT. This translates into CAISLPGVNTEAFF.

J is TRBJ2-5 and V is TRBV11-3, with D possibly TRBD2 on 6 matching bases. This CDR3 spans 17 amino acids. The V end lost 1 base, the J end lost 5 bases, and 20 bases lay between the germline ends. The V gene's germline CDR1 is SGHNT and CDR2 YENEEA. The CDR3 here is CASSLALRLAAWETQYF. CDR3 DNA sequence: TGTGCCAGCAGCTTAGCCCTCAGATTAGCGGCCTGGGAGACCCAGTACTTC.

As DNA, the CDR3 is TGTGCCAGCAGTTCCGGGACAAGCTCTGGAAACACCATATATTTT. It specifies CASSSGTSSGNTIYF. The chain uses TRBV7-8 and TRBJ1-3, with D possibly TRBD1 on 6 matching bases. The germline CDR1 and CDR2 sequences are SGHVS and FQNEAQ. Trimming left V 6 bases short and J 0 bases short, with 12 bases between. The CDR3 sequence is 15 residues long. The full variable domain, rest sourced from reference TRBV7-8 and TRBJ1-3, is GAGVSQSPRYKVAKRGQDVALRCDPISGHVSLFWYQQALGQGPEFLTYFQNEAQLDKSGLPSDRFFAERPEGSVSTLKIQRTQQEDSAVYLCASSSGTSSGNTIYFGEGSWLTVV.

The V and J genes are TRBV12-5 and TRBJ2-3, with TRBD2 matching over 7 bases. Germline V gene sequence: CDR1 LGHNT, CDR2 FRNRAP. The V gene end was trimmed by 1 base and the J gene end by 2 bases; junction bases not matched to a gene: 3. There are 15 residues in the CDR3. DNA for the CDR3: TGTGCTAGTGGTTTGGGACTAGCATACACAGATACGCAGTATTTT. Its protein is CASGLGLAYTDTQYF.

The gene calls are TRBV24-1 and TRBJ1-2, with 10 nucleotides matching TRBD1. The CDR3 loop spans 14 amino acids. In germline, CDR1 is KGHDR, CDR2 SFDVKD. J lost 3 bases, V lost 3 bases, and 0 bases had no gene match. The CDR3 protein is CATSDGTGDYGYTF. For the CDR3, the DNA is TGTGCCACCAGTGATGGGACAGGGGACTATGGCTACACCTTC.

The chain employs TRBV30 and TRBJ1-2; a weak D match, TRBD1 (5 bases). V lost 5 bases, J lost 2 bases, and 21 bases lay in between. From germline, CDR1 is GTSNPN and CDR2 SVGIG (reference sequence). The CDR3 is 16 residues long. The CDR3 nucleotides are TGTGCCTGGCTCGGAGGAGGGACCCAAAAAAACTATGGCTACACCTTC. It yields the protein CAWLGGGTQKNYGYTF.

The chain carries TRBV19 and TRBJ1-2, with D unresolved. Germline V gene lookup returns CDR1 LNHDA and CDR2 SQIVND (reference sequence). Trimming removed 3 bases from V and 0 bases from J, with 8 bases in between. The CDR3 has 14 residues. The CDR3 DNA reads TGTGCCAGTAGTATGAGGGTAGCTAACTATGGCTACACCTTC. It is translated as CASSMRVANYGYTF.

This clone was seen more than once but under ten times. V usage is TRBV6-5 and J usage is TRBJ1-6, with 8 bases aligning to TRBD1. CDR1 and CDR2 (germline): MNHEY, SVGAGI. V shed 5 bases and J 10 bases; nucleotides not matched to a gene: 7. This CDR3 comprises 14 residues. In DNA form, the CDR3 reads TGTGCCAGCAGTCGGACAGGGAGAGAATCACCCCTCCACTTT. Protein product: CASSRTGRESPLHF.

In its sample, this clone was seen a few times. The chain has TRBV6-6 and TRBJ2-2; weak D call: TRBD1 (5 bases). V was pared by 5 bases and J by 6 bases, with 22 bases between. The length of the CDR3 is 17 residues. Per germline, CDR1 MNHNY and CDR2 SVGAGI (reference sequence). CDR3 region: CASSPFWTAAGPGELFF. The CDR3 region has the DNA TGTGCCAGCAGTCCGTTCTGGACGGCAGCAGGGCCCGGGGAGCTGTTTTTT.

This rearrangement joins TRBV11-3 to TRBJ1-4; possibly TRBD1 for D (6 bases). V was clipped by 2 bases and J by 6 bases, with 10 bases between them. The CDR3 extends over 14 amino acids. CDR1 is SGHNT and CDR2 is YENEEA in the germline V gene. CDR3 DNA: TGTGCCAGCAGCTTAACAGGGTTGGATGAAAAACTGTTTTTT. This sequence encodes CASSLTGLDEKLFF.

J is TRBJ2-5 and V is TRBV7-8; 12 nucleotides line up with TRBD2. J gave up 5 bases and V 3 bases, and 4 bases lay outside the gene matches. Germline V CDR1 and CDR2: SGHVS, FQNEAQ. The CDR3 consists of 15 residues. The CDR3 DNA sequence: TGTGCCAGCAGCTTTGGACTAGCGGGGTCGGAGACCCAGTACTTC. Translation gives CASSFGLAGSETQYF.

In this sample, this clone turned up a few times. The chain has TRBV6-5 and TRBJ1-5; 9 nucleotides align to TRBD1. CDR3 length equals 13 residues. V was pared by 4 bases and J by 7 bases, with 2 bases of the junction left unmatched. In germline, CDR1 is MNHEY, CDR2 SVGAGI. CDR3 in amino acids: CASSWDRDQPQHF. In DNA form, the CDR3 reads TGTGCCAGCAGTTGGGACAGGGACCAGCCCCAGCATTTT.

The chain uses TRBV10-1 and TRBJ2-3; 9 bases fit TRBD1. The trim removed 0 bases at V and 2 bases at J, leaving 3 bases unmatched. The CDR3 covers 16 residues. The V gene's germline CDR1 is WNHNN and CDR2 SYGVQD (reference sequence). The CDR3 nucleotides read TGCGCCAGCAGTGAGTCGACAGGGGGATTCACAGATACGCAGTATTTT. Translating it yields CASSESTGGFTDTQYF.

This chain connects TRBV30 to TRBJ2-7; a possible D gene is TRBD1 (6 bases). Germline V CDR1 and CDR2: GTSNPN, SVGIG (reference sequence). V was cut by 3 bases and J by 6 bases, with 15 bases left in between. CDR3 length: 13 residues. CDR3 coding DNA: TGTGCCTGGAGGAAGACAGGTCGGGGCGAGCAGTACTTC. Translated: CAWRKTGRGEQYF.

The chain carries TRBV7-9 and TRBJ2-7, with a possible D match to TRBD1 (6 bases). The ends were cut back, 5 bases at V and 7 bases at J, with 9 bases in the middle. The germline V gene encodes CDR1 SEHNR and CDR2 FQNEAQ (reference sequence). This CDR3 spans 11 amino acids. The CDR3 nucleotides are TGTGCCAGCAGCCAGGACAGAGAGCAGTACTTC. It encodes CASSQDREQYF.

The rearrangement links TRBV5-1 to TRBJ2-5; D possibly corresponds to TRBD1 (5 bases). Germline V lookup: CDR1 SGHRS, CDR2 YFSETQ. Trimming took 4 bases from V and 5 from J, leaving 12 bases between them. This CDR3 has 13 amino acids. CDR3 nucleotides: TGCGCCAGCAGCCTGGCAGGGCTTGAGACCCAGTACTTC. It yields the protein CASSLAGLETQYF.

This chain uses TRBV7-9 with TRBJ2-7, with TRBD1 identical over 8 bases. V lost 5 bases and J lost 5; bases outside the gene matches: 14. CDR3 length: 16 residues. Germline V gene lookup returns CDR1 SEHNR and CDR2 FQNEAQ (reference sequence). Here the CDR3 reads CASSPRVLDRDDEQYF. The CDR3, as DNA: TGTGCCAGCAGCCCGCGAGTCTTGGACAGGGACGACGAGCAGTACTTC.

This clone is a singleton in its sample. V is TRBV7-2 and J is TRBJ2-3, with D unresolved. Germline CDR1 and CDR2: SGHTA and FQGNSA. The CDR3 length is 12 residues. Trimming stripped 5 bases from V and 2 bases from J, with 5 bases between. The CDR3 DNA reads TGTGCCAGCAGCCCGTCCACAGATACGCAGTATTTT. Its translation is CASSPSTDTQYF.

The CDR3 loop is CASSRDRANTEAFF. CDR3 coding DNA: TGTGCCAGCAGCAGGGACAGGGCGAACACTGAAGCTTTCTTT. V usage is TRBV7-2 and J usage is TRBJ1-1; 9 bases fit TRBD1. CDR1 SGHTA and CDR2 FQGNSA come from the germline V gene. With 5 bases clipped from V and 1 base from J, the junction kept 2 bases outside the gene matches. This CDR3 has 14 residues. Full variable domain (remainder filled in from reference TRBV7-2 and TRBJ1-1): GAGVSQSPSNKVTEKGKDVELRCDPISGHTALYWYRQSLGQGLEFLIYFQGNSAPDKSGLPSDRFSAERTGGSVSTLTIQRTQQEDSAVYLCASSRDRANTEAFFGQGTRLTVV.

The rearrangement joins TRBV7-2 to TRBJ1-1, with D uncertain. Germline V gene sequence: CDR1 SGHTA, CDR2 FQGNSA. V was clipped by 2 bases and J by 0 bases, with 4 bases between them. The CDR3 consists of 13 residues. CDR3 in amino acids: CASSLIVNTEAFF. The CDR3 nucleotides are TGTGCCAGCAGCTTAATAGTGAACACTGAAGCTTTCTTT.

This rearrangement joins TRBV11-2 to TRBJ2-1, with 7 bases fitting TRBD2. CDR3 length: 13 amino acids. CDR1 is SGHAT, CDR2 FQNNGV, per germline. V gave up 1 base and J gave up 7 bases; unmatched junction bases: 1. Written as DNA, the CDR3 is TGTGCCAGCAGCTTAGCGGGGGGTAATGAGCAGTTCTTC. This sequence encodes CASSLAGGNEQFF.

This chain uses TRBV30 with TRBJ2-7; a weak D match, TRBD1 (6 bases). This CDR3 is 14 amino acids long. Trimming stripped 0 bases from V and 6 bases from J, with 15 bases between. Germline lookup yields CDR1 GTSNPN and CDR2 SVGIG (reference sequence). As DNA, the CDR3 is TGTGCCTGGAGTGTACAGTCAGGGGCTCTCGAGCAGTACTTC. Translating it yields CAWSVQSGALEQYF. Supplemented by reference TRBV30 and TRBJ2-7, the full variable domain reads SQTIHQWPATLVQPVGSPLSLECTVEGTSNPNLYWYRQAAGRGLQLLFYSVGIGQISSEVPQNLSASRPQDRQFILSSKKLLLSDSGFYLCAWSVQSGALEQYFGPGTRLTVT.

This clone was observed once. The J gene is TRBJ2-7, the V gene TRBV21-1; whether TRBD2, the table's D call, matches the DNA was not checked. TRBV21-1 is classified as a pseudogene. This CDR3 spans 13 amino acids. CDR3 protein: CASSKRCGGEQYV. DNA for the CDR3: TGTGCCAGCAGCAAACGATGTGGAGGCGAGCAGTACGTC.

DNA for the CDR3: TGTGCCAGCAGCTTGGCCGGGGAGCCTAGCACAGATACGCAGTATTTT. As protein: CASSLAGEPSTDTQYF. This rearrangement joins TRBV5-4 to TRBJ2-3; TRBD2 is a possible D gene (5 bases). Germline V gives CDR1 SGHNT, CDR2 YYREEE (reference sequence). The CDR3 extends over 16 amino acids. Trimming pared 0 bases from V and 0 bases from J, leaving 11 bases between.

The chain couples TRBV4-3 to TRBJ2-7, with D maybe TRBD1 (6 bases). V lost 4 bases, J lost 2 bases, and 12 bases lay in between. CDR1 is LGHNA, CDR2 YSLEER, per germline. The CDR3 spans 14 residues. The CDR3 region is CASSPPGQTYEQYF. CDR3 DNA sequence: TGCGCCAGCAGCCCCCCCGGACAGACCTACGAGCAGTACTTC.

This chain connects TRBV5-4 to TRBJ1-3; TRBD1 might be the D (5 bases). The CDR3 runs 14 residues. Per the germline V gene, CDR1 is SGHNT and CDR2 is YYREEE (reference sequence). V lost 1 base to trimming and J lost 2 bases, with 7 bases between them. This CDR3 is CASSLLGAGNTIYF. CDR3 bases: TGTGCCAGCAGCTTGTTAGGGGCTGGAAACACCATATATTTT.

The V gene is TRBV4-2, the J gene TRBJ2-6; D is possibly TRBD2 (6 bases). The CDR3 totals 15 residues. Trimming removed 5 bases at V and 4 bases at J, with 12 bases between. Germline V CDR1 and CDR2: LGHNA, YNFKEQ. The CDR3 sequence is CASSSGEGGANVLTF. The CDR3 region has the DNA TGTGCCAGCAGCTCGGGGGAAGGAGGGGCCAACGTCCTGACTTTC.

CDR3 sequence (DNA): TGTGCCATCAGTCCTACTAGCGGGGTATTTGGGGAGCAGTACTTC. Residues: CAISPTSGVFGEQYF. V is TRBV10-3 and J is TRBJ2-7; TRBD2 matches 10 bases. This CDR3 is built from 15 residues. Germline loops: CDR1 ENHRY, CDR2 SYGVKD. The junction had 11 bases not matched to a gene; V was cut back by 5 bases and J by 7 bases.

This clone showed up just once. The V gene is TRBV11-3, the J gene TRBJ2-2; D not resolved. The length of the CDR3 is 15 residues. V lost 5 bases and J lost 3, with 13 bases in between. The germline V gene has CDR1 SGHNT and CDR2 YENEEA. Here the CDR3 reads CASSAKPPDTGELFF. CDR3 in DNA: TGTGCCAGCAGCGCCAAACCGCCGGACACCGGGGAGCTGTTTTTT.

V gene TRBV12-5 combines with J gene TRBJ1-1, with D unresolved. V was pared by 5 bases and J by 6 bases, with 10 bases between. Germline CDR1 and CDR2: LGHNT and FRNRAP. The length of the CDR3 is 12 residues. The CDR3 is CASGADSAEAFF. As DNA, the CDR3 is TGTGCTAGTGGTGCTGATTCAGCTGAAGCTTTCTTT.